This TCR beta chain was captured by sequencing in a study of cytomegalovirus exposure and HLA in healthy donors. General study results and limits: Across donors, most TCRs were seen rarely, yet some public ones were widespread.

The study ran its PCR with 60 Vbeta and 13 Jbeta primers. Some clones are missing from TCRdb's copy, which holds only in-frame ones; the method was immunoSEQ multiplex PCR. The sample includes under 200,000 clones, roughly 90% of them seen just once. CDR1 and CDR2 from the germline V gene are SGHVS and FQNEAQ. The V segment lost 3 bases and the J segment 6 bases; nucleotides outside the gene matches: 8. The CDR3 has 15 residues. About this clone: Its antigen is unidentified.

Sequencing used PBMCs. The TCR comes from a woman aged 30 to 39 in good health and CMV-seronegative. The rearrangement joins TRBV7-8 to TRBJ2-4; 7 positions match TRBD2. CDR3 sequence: CASSFGGGGSNIQYF. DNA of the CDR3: TGTGCCAGCAGCTTCGGTGGGGGGGGGTCAAACATTCAGTACTTC.